This TCR beta chain was recovered during a study of cytomegalovirus exposure and HLA in healthy donors. Overall study results and limits: Researchers had no immune exposure information except CMV serostatus available. Later analysis reportedly placed an Asian-associated ancestry cluster below the roughly 700-donor mean in N-insertions.

The PCR had 60 Vbeta and 13 Jbeta primers. Libraries were prepared by immunoSEQ multiplex PCR; TCRdb keeps only in-frame clonotypes and omits some of them. The sample carries around 55,000 clones, 70% to 80% recorded once. CDR1 MNHNS and CDR2 SASEGT come from the germline V gene. The V gene lost 6 bases and the J gene lost 5 bases, with 14 bases spanning the gap. CDR3 length equals 15 residues. A note on this clone: No antigen is known for it.

Material for sequencing was PBMCs. The V gene is TRBV6-1, the J gene TRBJ1-6, with TRBD1 as a possible D gene (6 bases). The receptor was isolated from a female donor in good health and CMV-seronegative. CDR3 residues: CASRSTGANNSPLHF. CDR3 nucleotide sequence: TGTGCCAGCAGGTCGACAGGAGCGAATAATTCACCCCTCCACTTT.